This T cell receptor (beta chain) was sequenced in a study of shared clonotypes between healthy human individuals. Across the study: Used for every donor were three CD4 naive, three CD4 memory, two CD8 naive and one CD8 memory plate.

Of note for this clone: The antigen remains unidentified.

Assay used: immunoSEQ multiplex PCR; TCRdb lists only in-frame clones, some missing. The table lists 950,000 to 1,100,000 clones, 70% to 80% of them singletons, with roughly 0.55% in the top ten. Germline V lookup: CDR1 DFQATT, CDR2 SNEGSKA (reference sequence). The V end lost 3 bases, the J end lost 9 bases, and 9 bases lay between the germline ends. The CDR3 is made up of 11 amino acids. Study-wide points: Limited genetic and exposure-history diversity came from having few donors.

The sequence derives from a man aged 18-30 years in good health. Some clones in this sample may be carry-over from other donors' samples. V is TRBV20-1 and J is TRBJ2-1, with a possible D match to TRBD2 (6 bases). The sample consisted of memory CD4+ T cells from PBMCs. Documented subset: CD45RA-negative fraction. CDR3 sequence reads: CSASGEVEQFF. Written as DNA, the CDR3 is TGCAGTGCTAGCGGGGAGGTTGAGCAGTTCTTC.